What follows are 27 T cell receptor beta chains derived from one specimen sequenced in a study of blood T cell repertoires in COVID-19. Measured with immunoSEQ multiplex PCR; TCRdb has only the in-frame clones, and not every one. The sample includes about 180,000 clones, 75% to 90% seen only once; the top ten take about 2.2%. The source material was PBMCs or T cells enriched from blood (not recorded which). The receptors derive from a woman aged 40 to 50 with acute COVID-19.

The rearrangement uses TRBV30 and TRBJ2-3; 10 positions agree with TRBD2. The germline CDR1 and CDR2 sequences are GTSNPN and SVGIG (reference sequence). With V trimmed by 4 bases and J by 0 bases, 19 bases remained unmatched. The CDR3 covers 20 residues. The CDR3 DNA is TGTGCCTGGAAACTGGCAGGGCGGGCTAGCGGGAGTCGAAGCACAGATACGCAGTATTTT. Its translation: CAWKLAGRASGSRSTDTQYF.

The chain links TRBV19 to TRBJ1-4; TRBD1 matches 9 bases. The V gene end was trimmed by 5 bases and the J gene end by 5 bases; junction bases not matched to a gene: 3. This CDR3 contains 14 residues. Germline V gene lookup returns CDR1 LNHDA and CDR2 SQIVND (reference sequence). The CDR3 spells CASSPGTGNEKLFF. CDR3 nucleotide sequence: TGTGCCAGTAGTCCCGGGACAGGGAATGAAAAACTGTTTTTT. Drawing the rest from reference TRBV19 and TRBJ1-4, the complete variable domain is DGGITQSPKYLFRKEGQNVTLSCEQNLNHDAMYWYRQDPGQGLRLIYYSQIVNDFQKGDIAEGYSVSREKKESFPLTVTSAQKNPTAFYLCASSPGTGNEKLFFGSGTQLSVL.

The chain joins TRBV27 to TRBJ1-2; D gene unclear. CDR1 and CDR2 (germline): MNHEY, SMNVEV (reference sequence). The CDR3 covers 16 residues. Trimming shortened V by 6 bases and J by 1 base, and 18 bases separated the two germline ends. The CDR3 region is CASSLGPGKGNYGYTF. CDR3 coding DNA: TGTGCCAGCAGCCTGGGTCCGGGAAAGGGTAACTATGGCTACACCTTC.

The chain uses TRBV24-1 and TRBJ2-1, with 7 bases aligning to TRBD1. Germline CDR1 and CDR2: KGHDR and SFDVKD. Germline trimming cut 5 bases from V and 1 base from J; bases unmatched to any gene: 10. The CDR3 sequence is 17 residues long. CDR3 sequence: CATSGSLQGVSYNEQFF. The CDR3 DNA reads TGTGCCACCAGTGGTTCTCTCCAGGGGGTGTCCTACAATGAGCAGTTCTTC.

CDR3 amino acids: CASSRLAGGGETQYF. CDR3 DNA: TGTGCCAGCAGTCGTCTAGCGGGGGGTGGTGAGACCCAGTACTTC. V is TRBV9 and J is TRBJ2-5; 11 bases map to TRBD2. This CDR3 is built from 15 residues. V trimming: 5 bases; J trimming: 5 bases; junction bases outside the gene matches: 8. Germline V CDR1 and CDR2: SGDLS, YYNGEE.

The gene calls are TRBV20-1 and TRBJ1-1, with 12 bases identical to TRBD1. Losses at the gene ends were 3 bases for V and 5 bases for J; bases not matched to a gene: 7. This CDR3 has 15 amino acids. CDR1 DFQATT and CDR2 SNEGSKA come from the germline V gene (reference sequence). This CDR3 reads CSASQRDRGLTEAFF. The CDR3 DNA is TGCAGTGCTAGTCAGAGGGACAGGGGGCTTACTGAAGCTTTCTTT.

CDR3 amino acids: CASSPLYQPQHF. Written as DNA, the CDR3 is TGTGCCAGCAGCCCCCTTTATCAGCCCCAGCATTTT. This chain connects TRBV12-3 or TRBV12-4 to TRBJ1-5; no clear D gene. Trimming stripped 6 bases from V and 5 bases from J, with 8 bases between. The CDR3 loop spans 12 amino acids.

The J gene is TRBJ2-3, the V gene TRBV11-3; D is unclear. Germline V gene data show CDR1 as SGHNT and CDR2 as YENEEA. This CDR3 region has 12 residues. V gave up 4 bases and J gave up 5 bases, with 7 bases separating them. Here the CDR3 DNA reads TGTGCCAGCAGCTCGAACGGAGATACGCAGTATTTT. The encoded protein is CASSSNGDTQYF. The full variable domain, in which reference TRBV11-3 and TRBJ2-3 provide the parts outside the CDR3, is EAGVVQSPRYKIIEKKQPVAFWCNPISGHNTLYWYLQNLGQGPELLIRYENEEAVDDSQLPKDRFSAERLKGVDSTLKIQPAELGDSAVYLCASSSNGDTQYFGPGTRLTVL.

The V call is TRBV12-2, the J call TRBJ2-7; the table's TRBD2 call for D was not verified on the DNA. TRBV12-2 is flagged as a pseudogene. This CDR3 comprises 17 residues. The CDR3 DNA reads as TGTGCAAGTCGCTCTAAGAAGGGAGTCGGCGGGATCTACGAGCAGTACTTC. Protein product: CASRSKKGVGGIYEQYF.

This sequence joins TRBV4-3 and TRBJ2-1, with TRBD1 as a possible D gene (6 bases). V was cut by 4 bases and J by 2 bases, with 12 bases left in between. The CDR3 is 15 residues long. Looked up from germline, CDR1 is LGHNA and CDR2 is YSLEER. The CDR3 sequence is CASSPRGDTYNEQFF. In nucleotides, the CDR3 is TGCGCCAGCAGCCCCCGTGGGGACACCTACAATGAGCAGTTCTTC.

CDR3 sequence (DNA): TGTGCCAGCAGTTGGCAGGGGTTTACTGGGGCCAACGTCCTGACTTTC. Its translation: CASSWQGFTGANVLTF. J is TRBJ2-6 and V is TRBV2; TRBD1 is a possible D gene (6 bases). CDR1 SNHLY and CDR2 FYNNEI come from the germline V gene. Between the trimmed V and J ends, which lost 5 bases and 2 bases, there was a span of 13 bases. The length of the CDR3 is 16 residues.

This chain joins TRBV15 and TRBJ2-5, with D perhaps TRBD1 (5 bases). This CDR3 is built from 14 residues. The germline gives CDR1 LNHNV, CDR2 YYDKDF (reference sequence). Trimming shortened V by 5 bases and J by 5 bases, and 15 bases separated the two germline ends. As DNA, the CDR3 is TGTGCCACCAGCTCGGACACCGGTGCGGAGACCCAGTACTTC. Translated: CATSSDTGAETQYF.

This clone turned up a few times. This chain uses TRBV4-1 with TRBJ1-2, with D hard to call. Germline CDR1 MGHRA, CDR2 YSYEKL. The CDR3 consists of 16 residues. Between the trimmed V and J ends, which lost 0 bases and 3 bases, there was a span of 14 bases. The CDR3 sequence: CASSQDRTRGHYGYTF. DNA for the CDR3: TGCGCCAGCAGCCAAGACCGGACTCGTGGACACTATGGCTACACCTTC.

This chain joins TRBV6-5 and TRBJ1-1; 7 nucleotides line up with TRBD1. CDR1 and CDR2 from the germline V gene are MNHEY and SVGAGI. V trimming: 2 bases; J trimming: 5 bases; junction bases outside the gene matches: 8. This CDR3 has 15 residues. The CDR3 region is CASSYPTGTRTEAFF. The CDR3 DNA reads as TGTGCCAGCAGTTACCCGACAGGGACGAGAACTGAAGCTTTCTTT.

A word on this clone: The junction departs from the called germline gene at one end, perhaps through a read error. CDR3 in DNA: TGTGCTAGCAGCTTAGATTTCGGGACAGGGTCGAATGAGCAGTTCTTC. This sequence encodes CASSLDFGTGSNEQFF. The chain recombines TRBV7-7 with TRBJ2-1; 9 bases fit TRBD1. Germline lookup yields CDR1 SSHAT and CDR2 FNYEAQ (reference sequence). This CDR3 spans 16 amino acids.

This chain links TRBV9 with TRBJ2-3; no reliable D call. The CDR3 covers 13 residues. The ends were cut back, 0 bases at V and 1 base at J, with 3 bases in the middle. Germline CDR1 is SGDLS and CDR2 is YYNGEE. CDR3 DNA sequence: TGTGCCAGCAGCGTAGGAGGCACAGATACGCAGTATTTT. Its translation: CASSVGGTDTQYF.

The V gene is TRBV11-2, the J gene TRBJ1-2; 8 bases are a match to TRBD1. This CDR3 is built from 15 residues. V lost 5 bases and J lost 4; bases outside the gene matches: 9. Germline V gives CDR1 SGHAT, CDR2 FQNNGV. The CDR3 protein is CASSRAGGRGYGYTF. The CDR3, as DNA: TGTGCCAGCAGCCGGGCAGGGGGCAGGGGCTATGGCTACACCTTC.

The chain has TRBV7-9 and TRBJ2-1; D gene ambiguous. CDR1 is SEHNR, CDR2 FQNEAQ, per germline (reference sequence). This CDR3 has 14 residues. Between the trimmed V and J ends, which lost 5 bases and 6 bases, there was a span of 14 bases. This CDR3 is CASSPRGVSNEQFF. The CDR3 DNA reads TGTGCCAGCAGCCCCCGAGGCGTCTCCAATGAGCAGTTCTTC.

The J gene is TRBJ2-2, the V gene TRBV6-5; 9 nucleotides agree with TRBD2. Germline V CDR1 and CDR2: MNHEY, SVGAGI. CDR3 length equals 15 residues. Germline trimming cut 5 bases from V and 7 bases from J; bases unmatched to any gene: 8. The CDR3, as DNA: TGTGCCAGCAGTCGAGCTAGCGGGGAGGGCGGGGAGCTGTTTTTT. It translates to CASSRASGEGGELFF.

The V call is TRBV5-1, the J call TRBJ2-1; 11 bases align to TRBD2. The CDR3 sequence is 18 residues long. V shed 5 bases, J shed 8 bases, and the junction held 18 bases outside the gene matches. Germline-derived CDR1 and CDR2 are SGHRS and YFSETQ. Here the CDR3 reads CASSRVGVTSGNRDEQFF. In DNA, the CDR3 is TGCGCCAGCAGTCGAGTAGGAGTGACTAGCGGGAATAGAGATGAGCAGTTCTTC.

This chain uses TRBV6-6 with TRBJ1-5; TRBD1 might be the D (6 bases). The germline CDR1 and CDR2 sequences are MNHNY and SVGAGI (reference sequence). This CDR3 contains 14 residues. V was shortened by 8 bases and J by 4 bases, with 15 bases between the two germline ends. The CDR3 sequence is CASEEGGVNQPQHF. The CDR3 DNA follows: TGTGCCAGCGAGGAAGGGGGGGTTAATCAGCCCCAGCATTTT.

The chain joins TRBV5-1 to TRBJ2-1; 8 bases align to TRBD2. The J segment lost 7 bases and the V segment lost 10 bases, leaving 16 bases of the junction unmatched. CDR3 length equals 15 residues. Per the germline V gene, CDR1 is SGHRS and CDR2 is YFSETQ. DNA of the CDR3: TGCGCCCGACAAAGAGGTAGCGGGGAGCATAATGAGCAGTTCTTC. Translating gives CARQRGSGEHNEQFF.

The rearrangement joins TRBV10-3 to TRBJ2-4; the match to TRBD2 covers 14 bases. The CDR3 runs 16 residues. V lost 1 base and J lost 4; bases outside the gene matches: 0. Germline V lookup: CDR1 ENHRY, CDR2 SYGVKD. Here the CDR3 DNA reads TGTGCCATCAGTGAGTGGACTAGCGGGGGGAAAAACATTCAGTACTTC. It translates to CAISEWTSGGKNIQYF.

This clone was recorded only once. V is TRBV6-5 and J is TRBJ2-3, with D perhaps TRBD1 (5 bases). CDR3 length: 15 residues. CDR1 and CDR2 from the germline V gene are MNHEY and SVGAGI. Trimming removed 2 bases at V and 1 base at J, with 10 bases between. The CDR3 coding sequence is TGTGCCAGCAGTTACGGGGCGACCGGCACAGATACGCAGTATTTT. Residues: CASSYGATGTDTQYF.

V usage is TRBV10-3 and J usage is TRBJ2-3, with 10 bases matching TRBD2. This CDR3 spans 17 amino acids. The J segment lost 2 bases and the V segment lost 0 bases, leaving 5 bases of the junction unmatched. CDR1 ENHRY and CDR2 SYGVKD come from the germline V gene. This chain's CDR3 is CAISESKGLAITDTQYF. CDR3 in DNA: TGTGCCATCAGTGAGTCGAAGGGACTAGCGATCACAGATACGCAGTATTTT.

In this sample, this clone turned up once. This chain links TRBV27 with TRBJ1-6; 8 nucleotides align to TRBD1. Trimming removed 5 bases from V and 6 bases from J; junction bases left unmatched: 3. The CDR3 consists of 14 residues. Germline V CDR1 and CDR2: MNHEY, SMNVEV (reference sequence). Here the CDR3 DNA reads TGTGCCAGCAGTCAGACAGGGGTTAATTCACCCCTCCACTTT. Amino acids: CASSQTGVNSPLHF.

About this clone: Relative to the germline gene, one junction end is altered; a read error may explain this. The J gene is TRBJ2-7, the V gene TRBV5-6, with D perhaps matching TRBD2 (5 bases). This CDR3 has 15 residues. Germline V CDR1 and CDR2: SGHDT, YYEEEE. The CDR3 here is CASRLSGSLWSEQYF. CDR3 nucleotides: TGTGCCAGCCGCTTAAGTGGGAGCTTATGGTCTGAGCAGTACTTC.